What follows are 16 T cell receptor beta chains derived from one specimen sequenced in a study of T cell changes during pregnancy in multiple sclerosis. Here immunoSEQ multiplex PCR was the method, and the copy in TCRdb shows in-frame clones only, minus some. Here the sample spans tens of thousands of clones, about 85% being singletons. The material sequenced was CD4+ T cells from peripheral blood mononuclear cells, taken after pregnancy. The receptor source for this set is a female donor with multiple sclerosis, enrolled in a pregnancy study.

This chain connects TRBV7-9 to TRBJ1-1; 8 bases match TRBD1. With 5 bases clipped from V and 4 bases from J, the junction kept 6 bases outside the gene matches. There are 14 residues in the CDR3. From germline, CDR1 is SEHNR and CDR2 FQNEAQ (reference sequence). CDR3 in DNA: TGTGCCAGCAGCGCGTCTACAGGGGGCACTGAAGCTTTCTTT. This codes for CASSASTGGTEAFF.

This chain links TRBV6-4 with TRBJ2-1; the D gene is possibly TRBD2 (5 bases). V was pared by 0 bases and J by 13 bases, with 10 bases between. CDR3 length equals 12 residues. The germline V gene encodes CDR1 MRHNA and CDR2 SNTAGT. The CDR3 sequence is CASSDSPRAQFF. CDR3 bases: TGTGCCAGCAGTGACTCGCCGAGGGCCCAGTTCTTC.

The chain uses TRBV19 and TRBJ1-1, with TRBD1 identical over 8 bases. V trimming: 5 bases; J trimming: 5 bases; junction bases outside the gene matches: 22. The V gene's germline CDR1 is LNHDA and CDR2 SQIVND (reference sequence). The CDR3 is 19 amino acids. The CDR3 nucleotides are TGTGCCAGTAGTCGTAACCCGTACCCTACGACAGGGGCTGGGACTGAAGCTTTCTTT. It is translated as CASSRNPYPTTGAGTEAFF.

The V call is TRBV11-3, the J call TRBJ2-1; D tentatively reads TRBD1 or TRBD2 (5 bases each). CDR3 length: 14 residues. Germline assignment: CDR1 SGHNT and CDR2 YENEEA. Trimming shortened V by 5 bases and J by 6 bases, and 14 bases separated the two germline ends. CDR3: CASSLGASSNEQFF. The CDR3 region has the DNA TGTGCCAGCAGCCTAGGGGCTAGCAGCAATGAGCAGTTCTTC.

The CDR3 protein is CAISESGRGRNEQFF. CDR3 DNA sequence: TGTGCCATCAGTGAGTCGGGCAGGGGGAGGAATGAGCAGTTCTTC. V is TRBV10-3 and J is TRBJ2-1; possibly TRBD1 for D (7 bases). The germline V gene has CDR1 ENHRY and CDR2 SYGVKD. The CDR3 has 15 amino acids. V lost 0 bases, J lost 7 bases, and 13 bases lay in between.

The chain combines TRBV9 with TRBJ1-6, with no clear D. The length of the CDR3 is 13 residues. Between the trimmed V and J ends, which lost 3 bases and 6 bases, there was a span of 7 bases. The germline V gene has CDR1 SGDLS and CDR2 YYNGEE. Here the CDR3 reads CASSGAVNSPLHF. The DNA for the CDR3 is TGTGCCAGCAGCGGTGCAGTTAATTCACCCCTCCACTTT.

V usage is TRBV7-3 and J usage is TRBJ1-6, with a tentative D call TRBD1 (6 bases). Germline loops: CDR1 SGHTA, CDR2 FQGTGA. V lost 1 base, J lost 10 bases, and 14 bases lay in between. The CDR3 is 15 amino acids. The CDR3 nucleotides are TGTGCCAGCAGCTTAAGGGGGGGCGAGAGGTCACCCCTCCACTTT. Translated, it gives CASSLRGGERSPLHF.

This chain joins TRBV9 and TRBJ2-6; TRBD1 aligns across 9 bases. The CDR3 spans 19 residues. Unmatched junction bases numbered 10, after V lost 0 bases and J lost 3 bases. CDR1 is SGDLS and CDR2 is YYNGEE in the germline V gene. Written as DNA, the CDR3 is TGTGCCAGCAGCGTAGGAGGAGGACAGGGGTCGGGTGGGGCCAACGTCCTGACTTTC. Translated: CASSVGGGQGSGGANVLTF.

The chain uses TRBV21-1 and TRBJ1-6. TRBV21-1 is a pseudogene segment. The CDR3 has 17 residues. CDR3: CASSPLGCHSYNSPLHF. In DNA form, the CDR3 reads TGTGCCAGCAGCCCACTCGGGTGCCACTCCTATAATTCACCCCTCCACTTT.

The J gene is TRBJ2-1, the V gene TRBV2; 7 positions match TRBD2. V shed 5 bases, J shed 6 bases, and the junction held 10 bases outside the gene matches. CDR1 and CDR2 from the germline V gene are SNHLY and FYNNEI. The CDR3 extends over 15 amino acids. DNA for the CDR3: TGTGCCAGCAGTCCTCGGGGGAGGGAGGCCAATGAGCAGTTCTTC. Translating gives CASSPRGREANEQFF.

CDR3: CASSLEGGIPGEQYF. The CDR3 region has the DNA TGTGCCAGCAGCTTAGAAGGAGGGATTCCCGGCGAGCAGTACTTC. The chain has TRBV7-2 and TRBJ2-7; tentatively, D is TRBD2 (6 bases). Deletions cut 1 base from V and 6 bases from J, with 16 bases between. Germline V gives CDR1 SGHTA, CDR2 FQGNSA. This CDR3 region has 15 residues.

V gene TRBV2 combines with J gene TRBJ2-3; TRBD2 agrees at 12 bases. Per the germline V gene, CDR1 is SNHLY and CDR2 is FYNNEI. This CDR3 spans 15 amino acids. J was trimmed by 4 bases and V by 7 bases; bases with no gene match: 6. Written as DNA, the CDR3 is TGTGCCAGCACCAGACTAGCGGGGGTGGCAGATACGCAGTATTTT. Translation gives CASTRLAGVADTQYF.

This chain links TRBV30 with TRBJ1-2; possible D gene TRBD1, 6 bases. Trimming pared 2 bases from V and 8 bases from J, leaving 12 bases between. From germline, CDR1 is GTSNPN and CDR2 SVGIG (reference sequence). This CDR3 region has 12 residues. The CDR3 region has the DNA TGTGCCTGGAGTCGACAGGTTGGAGGCTACACCTTC. This gives the protein CAWSRQVGGYTF. Full variable domain (rest looked up from reference TRBV30 and TRBJ1-2): SQTIHQWPATLVQPVGSPLSLECTVEGTSNPNLYWYRQAAGRGLQLLFYSVGIGQISSEVPQNLSASRPQDRQFILSSKKLLLSDSGFYLCAWSRQVGGYTFGSGTRLTVV.

The chain uses TRBV5-4 and TRBJ2-3, with 9 bases aligning to TRBD2. Germline loops: CDR1 SGHNT, CDR2 YYREEE (reference sequence). This CDR3 has 17 amino acids. Trimming removed 2 bases from V and 2 bases from J; junction bases left unmatched: 9. Here the CDR3 DNA reads TGTGCCAGCAGCTTAGGGCTAGCGGGGTTACACACAGATACGCAGTATTTT. This codes for CASSLGLAGLHTDTQYF.

This chain connects TRBV28 to TRBJ2-7, with no clear D. Between the trimmed V and J ends, which lost 7 bases and 3 bases, there was a span of 10 bases. The CDR3 contains 12 residues. Germline CDR1 is MDHEN and CDR2 is SYDVKM. CDR3 nucleotides: TGTGCCAGCAATCCCAACAGCTACGAGCAGTACTTC. Protein sequence: CASNPNSYEQYF.

The chain links TRBV7-2 to TRBJ2-7; D perhaps matches TRBD1 (5 bases). The germline gives CDR1 SGHTA, CDR2 FQGNSA. This CDR3 spans 11 amino acids. Trimming left V 3 bases short and J 6 bases short, with 6 bases between. The CDR3, as DNA: TGTGCCAGCAGCTTTAGGGGCGAGCAGTACTTC. Translated: CASSFRGEQYF.